This is a list of T cell receptor beta chains from one sample in a study of response to subunit inactivated influenza vaccine. TCRdb independently ran MiXCR on the RT-PCR reads; one entry per CDR3 protein. The table shows some 570,000 distinct CDR3 sequences, with 11% occurring only once. The sample also formed part of further work on T cells expressing NK-cell markers.

The source material was PBMCs from blood, sampled on the day of vaccination. The source is a man in his fifties or sixties who received an inactivated influenza vaccine. Both conserved end residues are trimmed from each CDR3. The order of the fields is J gene, V gene, CDR3 protein.

TRBJ2-3,TRBV6-2/TRBV6-3,ASRPHGTDTQY
TRBJ2-2,TRBV6-1,ASTEGGDGELF
TRBJ2-3,TRBV27,ASSPRLAEGISLRDTQY
TRBJ2-4,TRBV4-1,ASSQGSLTSDDIQY
TRBJ2-1,TRBV15,ATRPPF
TRBJ1-1,TRBV4-2,ASSRDRTSNTEAF
TRBJ2-2,TRBV27,ASSLLGQESGELF
TRBJ1-5,TRBV28,ASSLWGRGSNQPQH
TRBJ2-5,TRBV29-1,SVEAVGDLQETQY
TRBJ2-7,TRBV5-1,ASSLGRTSSYEQY
TRBJ2-1,TRBV7-8,ASSSKGGLSYNEQF
TRBJ1-3,TRBV10-2,ASTSGNTIY
TRBJ1-1,TRBV11-2,ASSPYRQAEAF
TRBJ2-1,TRBV12-3/TRBV12-4,ASRGLAGEGSYNEQF
TRBJ1-4,TRBV7-7,ASSFHLEKLF
TRBJ2-3,TRBV9,ASSGGLAGGSDTQY
TRBJ2-2,TRBV12-3/TRBV12-4,ASSLLAGSNTGELF
TRBJ2-7,TRBV28,ASSVNRGISSYEQY
TRBJ1-5,TRBV6-1,ASSRRTGPPMEPQH
TRBJ1-1,TRBV29-1,SVKDGGRGTEAF
TRBJ1-2,TRBV9,ASSVARAPGGYT
TRBJ2-1,TRBV5-1,ASSAGLAGSREQF
TRBJ2-7,TRBV6-2/TRBV6-3,ASSYSQGYEQY
TRBJ2-7,TRBV19,ASSASGAYSYEQY
TRBJ2-1,TRBV6-2/TRBV6-3,ASSVLGSSYNEQF
TRBJ2-3,TRBV29-1,SVEDPQGNPTTDTQY
TRBJ2-3,TRBV19,ASRYYNTDTQY
TRBJ1-6,TRBV20-1,SATTLTVYNSPLH
TRBJ2-1,TRBV6-1,ASSGQGRRGASGGIYNEQF